These 21 T cell receptor beta chains originate from one sample sequenced in a study of blood T cells in healthy people across ages. Sample-barcoded 5' priming and a J-beta primer mix drove a second PCR of roughly 6 to 12 cycles. MiXCR, applied by TCRdb to the 5' RACE reads, yields one record per CDR3 protein. Here the sample spans hundreds of thousands of distinct CDR3 sequences, approximately 24% being singletons. The sample was also reused in another study, on T cells of mothers and their children.

Sequenced: blood. The origin of the receptors is a boy aged 5 to 17 in good health.

This clonotype was detected only a few times. This sequence joins TRBV12-5 and TRBJ1-6; D not resolved. Germline lookup yields CDR1 LGHNT and CDR2 FRNRAP. The CDR3 has 13 amino acids. V lost 1 base and J lost 8, with 6 bases in between. The CDR3 protein is CASGLGGDSPLHF. CDR3 in DNA: TGTGCTAGTGGTTTGGGGGGTGATTCACCCCTCCACTTT.

The chain couples TRBV12-3 or TRBV12-4 to TRBJ1-1, with unresolved D. V lost 3 bases to trimming and J lost 4 bases, with 9 bases between them. The CDR3 runs 13 residues. CDR3 amino acids: CASSLWGCTEAFF. The CDR3 DNA reads TGTGCCAGCAGTTTGTGGGGATGCACTGAAGCTTTCTTT.

For the CDR3, the DNA is TGCGCCAGCAGCCCGAGGCAGGGGGCGCAAGGTGAAGCTTTCTTT. Amino acid sequence: CASSPRQGAQGEAFF. This chain uses TRBV5-1 with TRBJ1-1; 8 positions match TRBD1. Germline lookup yields CDR1 SGHRS and CDR2 YFSETQ. This CDR3 is built from 15 residues. The V gene end was trimmed by 4 bases and the J gene end by 7 bases; junction bases not matched to a gene: 12.

The chain carries TRBV27 and TRBJ2-2; D ambiguous. Germline V CDR1 and CDR2: MNHEY, SMNVEV (reference sequence). Deletions cut 6 bases from V and 1 base from J, with 15 bases between. The CDR3 is 16 residues long. DNA for the CDR3: TGTGCCAGCAGGAGGCTGGGTCCGGAGAACACCGGGGAGCTGTTTTTT. Its translation is CASRRLGPENTGELFF.

The CDR3 DNA is TGTGCCAGCAGCGTAGCTCCCGGGTCGAACTATGGCTACACCTTC. Its translation is CASSVAPGSNYGYTF. The chain links TRBV9 to TRBJ1-2; D is uncertain. CDR3 length equals 15 residues. The V gene lost 0 bases and the J gene lost 2 bases, with 11 bases spanning the gap. The germline gives CDR1 SGDLS, CDR2 YYNGEE. The full variable domain, its missing parts supplied by reference TRBV9 and TRBJ1-2, is DSGVTQTPKHLITATGQRVTLRCSPRSGDLSVYWYQQSLDQGLQFLIQYYNGEERAKGNILERFSAQQFPDLHSELNLSSLELGDSALYFCASSVAPGSNYGYTFGSGTRLTVV.

CDR3 region: CASSTGTDNQPQHF. CDR3 bases: TGCGCCAGCAGCACGGGGACAGACAATCAGCCCCAGCATTTT. V is TRBV5-1 and J is TRBJ1-5, with 7 bases identical to TRBD1. The J segment lost 3 bases and the V segment lost 4 bases, leaving 4 bases of the junction unmatched. The germline V gene encodes CDR1 SGHRS and CDR2 YFSETQ. This CDR3 comprises 14 residues.

In its sample, this clonotype was seen a few times. This sequence joins TRBV20-1 and TRBJ2-5; 7 bases line up with TRBD2. The J call is in doubt because the DNA end fits TRBJ2-1 better. CDR3 size: 15 residues. CDR1 and CDR2 (germline): DFQATT, SNEGSKA (reference sequence). The CDR3 sequence is CTTRGPAGIYNEQFF. The CDR3 coding sequence is TGCACCACGCGAGGGCCAGCGGGGATATACAATGAGCAGTTCTTC.

The V and J genes are TRBV27 and TRBJ1-3; tentatively, D is TRBD1 (5 bases). This CDR3 contains 14 residues. With 6 bases removed from V and 6 bases from J, the gap between germline ends came to 15 bases. Germline CDR1 MNHEY, CDR2 SMNVEV (reference sequence). The CDR3: CASSPLVGANTIYF. CDR3 in DNA: TGTGCCAGCAGCCCTCTGGTCGGGGCAAACACCATATATTTT.

Only a few counts were recorded for this clonotype. This chain uses TRBV12-3 or TRBV12-4 with TRBJ1-2, with D hard to call. CDR3 length: 12 amino acids. V lost 7 bases and J lost 3, with 9 bases in between. The chain's CDR3 is CASTSLDYGYTF. CDR3 sequence (DNA): TGTGCCAGCACCTCGCTTGACTATGGCTACACCTTC.

The chain uses TRBV20-1 and TRBJ2-7; 7 positions match TRBD2. The length of the CDR3 is 13 residues. With V trimmed by 1 base and J by 3 bases, 3 bases remained unmatched. Germline V lookup: CDR1 DFQATT, CDR2 SNEGSKA (reference sequence). In DNA, the CDR3 is TGCAGTGCTAGAGGTGGCGGGGGCTACGAGCAGTACTTC. Protein sequence: CSARGGGGYEQYF.

This clonotype showed up just a few times. The CDR3 DNA sequence: TGTGCCATCCGACTAGCGGGGGTCACAGATACGCAGTATTTT. Encoded protein: CAIRLAGVTDTQYF. The chain joins TRBV6-4 to TRBJ2-3, with TRBD2 identical over 12 bases. Germline CDR1 is MRHNA and CDR2 is SNTAGT. The CDR3 spans 14 residues. V lost 10 bases, J lost 2 bases, and 4 bases stayed unmatched.

The genes are TRBV7-8 and TRBJ1-1, with 8 bases matching TRBD1. Germline loops: CDR1 SGHVS, CDR2 FQNEAQ. This CDR3 has 16 residues. Trimming took 0 bases from V and 3 from J; bases not matched to a gene: 6. DNA for the CDR3: TGTGCCAGCAGCTTAGCGAGGGTGGACAGGGACACTGAAGCTTTCTTT. Translating it yields CASSLARVDRDTEAFF.

This chain connects TRBV28 to TRBJ2-3; possible D gene TRBD1, 6 bases. Trimming left V 7 bases short and J 1 base short, with 18 bases between. CDR3 length: 16 amino acids. CDR1 is MDHEN, CDR2 SYDVKM, per germline. CDR3 in DNA: TGTGCCAGCAACCAAAGGGAAAGGACAGGCACAGATACGCAGTATTTT. Translated, it gives CASNQRERTGTDTQYF.

This chain connects TRBV28 to TRBJ2-5; TRBD1 might be the D (5 bases). Germline V gene sequence: CDR1 MDHEN, CDR2 SYDVKM. The CDR3 is 15 residues long. V gave up 5 bases and J gave up 5 bases, with 18 bases separating them. The CDR3 DNA follows: TGTGCCAGCAGTATGGGGCAAAAAGAGGCGGAGACCCAGTACTTC. Translation gives CASSMGQKEAETQYF.

This clonotype showed up just a few times. The chain is built from TRBV5-1 and TRBJ1-2; 7 bases fit TRBD1. This CDR3 is 15 amino acids long. The V and J ends lost 4 bases and 0 bases, in that order; junction bases with no gene match: 6. The V gene's germline CDR1 is SGHRS and CDR2 YFSETQ. The CDR3 bases are TGCGCCAGCAGCCTGACAGGGACAGCTAACTATGGCTACACCTTC. Amino acid sequence: CASSLTGTANYGYTF.

The chain joins TRBV3-1 to TRBJ2-7; D may correspond to TRBD1 or TRBD2 (5 bases each). The CDR3 sequence is 12 residues long. V dropped 5 bases and J dropped 5 bases, with 10 bases sitting between them. Germline assignment: CDR1 LGHDT and CDR2 YNNKEL (reference sequence). The chain's CDR3 is CASSVGTNEQYF. CDR3 coding DNA: TGTGCCAGCAGCGTCGGGACCAACGAGCAGTACTTC.

This clonotype occurred a few times. This chain links TRBV5-1 with TRBJ1-1; D not resolved. The V and J ends lost 1 base and 6 bases respectively, with 16 bases between them. CDR1 and CDR2 from the germline V gene are SGHRS and YFSETQ. CDR3 length equals 15 residues. The CDR3 DNA sequence: TGCGCCAGCAGCTTGTATGACCGAGGGAGGGCTGAAGCTTTCTTT. Its translation: CASSLYDRGRAEAFF.

The rearrangement links TRBV20-1 to TRBJ2-5; 11 positions match TRBD1. Germline V gene sequence: CDR1 DFQATT, CDR2 SNEGSKA (reference sequence). The length of the CDR3 is 14 residues. V shed 8 bases, J shed 4 bases, and the junction held 9 bases outside the gene matches. The CDR3 here is CSPKRTGGTETQYF. The CDR3 DNA follows: TGCAGTCCTAAAAGGACAGGGGGCACAGAGACCCAGTACTTC.

The chain links TRBV7-9 to TRBJ1-1; the match to TRBD1 covers 8 bases. Unmatched junction bases numbered 2, after V lost 4 bases and J lost 1 base. The V gene's germline CDR1 is SEHNR and CDR2 FQNEAQ (reference sequence). The CDR3 sequence is 14 residues long. CDR3 coding DNA: TGTGCCAGCAGCTCCAGGGGGCGGAACACTGAAGCTTTCTTT. Translated: CASSSRGRNTEAFF.

A few counts support this clonotype. The CDR3 spells CASSVEARPSTDTQYF. In DNA, the CDR3 is TGTGCCAGCAGCGTAGAAGCGCGCCCCAGCACAGATACGCAGTATTTT. J is TRBJ2-3 and V is TRBV9, with unresolved D. The germline CDR1 and CDR2 sequences are SGDLS and YYNGEE. This CDR3 spans 16 amino acids. With 0 bases removed from V and 0 bases from J, the gap between germline ends came to 11 bases.

A few counts support this clonotype. The J gene is TRBJ2-7, the V gene TRBV7-3; weak D call: TRBD1 (6 bases). The CDR3 is made up of 13 amino acids. Germline values: CDR1 SGHTA, CDR2 FQGTGA. Trimming removed 4 bases at V and 6 bases at J, with 13 bases between. CDR3 sequence reads: CASSSGQSREQYF. DNA for the CDR3: TGTGCCAGCAGCTCCGGACAGAGCCGCGAGCAGTACTTC.